This T cell receptor (beta chain) emerged from a study of Ad26.COV2.S vaccination and SARS-CoV-2 variants (TCRdb year 2021). Some background on the complete study: Vaccine-arm donors came from COV1001, a multicentre, randomized, double-blind, placebo-controlled phase I-IIa trial of Ad26.COV2.S in healthy adults. Blinding of investigators to trial group allocation was maintained during experiments and outcome assessment. TCRbeta repertoire sequencing served as the tool for gauging how specific and how broad the SARS-CoV-2-reactive T cell receptors were following Ad26.COV2.S vaccination. The TCR-sequenced set comprised around 30 samples: some 20 Ad26.COV2.S vaccine recipients, 5 placebo recipients and 8 SARS-CoV-2 convalescent individuals. Ad26.COV2.S was given intramuscularly at 5x10^10 or 1x10^11 viral particles, as a single shot or as two shots 56 days apart. Trial participants were randomized into five groups of five, in which low-dose or high-dose Ad26.COV2.S was given once or twice, or placebo was given on both occasions.

Summary of the overall study and its limitations: Vaccine and placebo recipients had similar non-spike TCR breadth, a finding consistent with the vaccine containing only spike. Spike-specific TCR breadth was higher in Ad26.COV2.S recipients than in placebo recipients (P = 0.0014). It was noted by the authors that total T cell responses may have been underestimated by the TCR breadth and depth analyses. After vaccination, substantial breadth of spike-specific CD8+ and CD4+ T cell responses was reported. The study was not powered to compare responses between vaccine doses or regimens.

The immunoSEQ Assay was the method used to sequence TCRbeta CDR3 regions. After extraction, genomic DNA underwent amplification by bias-controlled multiplex PCR, followed by high-throughput sequencing. Regarding the original processing steps: To quantify the absolute abundance of every unique TCRbeta CDR3 region, sequences were collapsed and filtered. T cell fraction was estimated by normalizing TCRbeta template counts to usable DNA, which was measured by amplifying reference genes present in all nucleated cells. Repertoire TCRs were annotated as SARS-CoV-2-specific when V gene, CDR3 amino acid sequence and J gene were exactly matched to a known reactive TCR set. The reference SARS-CoV-2 TCR set was obtained from MIRA and was filtered for enrichment in COVID-19-positive ImmuneCODE repertoires, whereby public or cross-reactive TCRs were removed. Based on the MIRA antigens, annotated TCRs were further analysed at the level of specific ORF or position within ORF. Depth was the summed frequency of annotated unique rearrangements, while breadth was defined as annotated unique rearrangements over total unique productive rearrangements. Two-sided Wilcoxon rank-sum tests were applied when comparing TCR breadth between groups. In TCRdb, the immuneACCESS table is reduced to in-frame sequences with V and J assigned. These tables do not hold every clone; where another copy was compared, an unresolved V gene accounts for under half, and the others remain unexplained. V, J and clone size derive from that table, while D and trimming were established from the DNA sequence. This sample is represented by about 370,000 clones; over 75% of them were singletons. Around 2% of the sample is in the top ten clones.

As concerns this clone: What this receptor recognizes is not known. Per-base quality was not reported, and no clone a single base away is much larger than it. Different DNA sequences within this sample yield the same CDR3.

Sample treatment or condition, as interpreted from the label and publication: some 20 received Ad26.COV2.S at low or high dose, single or two shots; 5 received placebo; per-sample allocation not given. Repertoires of vaccine and placebo recipients were sequenced from samples collected on day 63 after the first injection. In Cohort 1b, some 25 adults aged 18-55 years were enrolled at a single site in Boston, USA, between 29 July and 7 August 2020. As a vaccine, Ad26.COV2.S was a replication-incompetent adenovirus type 26 vector that expressed a prefusion-stabilized SARS-CoV-2 spike protein derived from the original Wuhan strain. CDR1 and CDR2 are read off the germline V gene (reference sequence) as SEHNR and FQNEAQ. Cut back by 2 bases and 0 bases, the V and J ends lie 2 bases apart. Measured from the cysteine to the phenylalanine, the CDR3 is 12 residues long. The entry retains the CDR3 DNA only, 36 bases that are in frame from base 1.

The sequence derives from a person between 18 and 65 years old who received the Ad26.COV2.S COVID-19 vaccine or a placebo. The chain is made from TRBV7-9 and TRBJ2-7; no D gene is confidently identified. Sequencing used peripheral blood, obtained in a trial of Ad26.COV2.S vaccine versus placebo. CDR3 loop: CASSLNSYEQYF. The sequenced DNA: TGTGCCAGCAGCTTAAACTCCTACGAGCAGTACTTC.